The following is a T cell receptor beta chain sequence with its context. What this receptor recognizes is not known. The record has no base qualities; no much larger clone is one base away. TCRbeta CDR3 regions were amplified from genomic DNA using the immunoSEQ Assay, a bias-controlled multiplex PCR. Per the source publication's procedure: The number of nucleated cells in each sample was estimated by amplification of reference gene primers within the assay. Sequence reads were collapsed and filtered to measure the absolute abundance of every unique TCRbeta CDR3 rearrangement. For each sample, productive Simpson clonality was calculated as the square root of Simpson's diversity index over productive rearrangements. Sourced from immuneACCESS, this table was stored by TCRdb with only in-frame sequences that have V and J called. A share of the clones is absent; for the studies checked, an unresolved V gene accounts for under half, and the remainder has no known explanation. The V and J calls and the clone size are those of that table, but D and trimming were determined from the DNA. For this sample there are tens of thousands of clones; 70% to 90% appear just once. In total, the top ten clones hold around 1.3% of the sample.

The CDR3 holds 17 amino acids from the cysteine to the phenylalanine. Left in the record is the CDR3 DNA by itself, 51 bases read in frame from the first base. Here V drops 1 base and J drops 3 bases, and the junction holds 7 bases not matched to any gene. Per the germline V gene, SGHTA is the CDR1 and FQGNSA is the CDR2. This specimen comes from a study of blood T cell repertoires in COVID-19 (TCRdb year 2020). Regarding the research as a whole: Collaborator samples came from the United States, Italy and Spain and covered acute and convalescent phases of COVID-19. The material from the prospective study consisted of cDNA or gDNA derived from T cells, B-cell-depleted T cells, or PBMCs. Deeply sampled blood TCRbeta repertoires from subjects exposed to, actively infected with, or recovered from COVID-19 were included in the dataset. A freely available public database, intended as a resource for researchers studying the immune response to SARS-CoV-2, is where the repertoires were released. The samples were drawn from the first 160 participants of the ongoing ImmuneRACE study and from 950 to 1,500 subjects provided by 6 global collaborators. Sample metadata almost always included a de-identified subject ID, COVID-19 status, age in years and sex. HLA class I and class II types, where available, came from metadata supplied by the sample provider rather than from assay-based typing.

Here is what the overall study found, with its caveats: The amount of clinical and demographic metadata varied by source and participant and was provided uncurated.

Whole blood was collected in K2EDTA tubes by collaborating institutions according to the institutions' own protocols. For TCRbeta analysis, collaborators shipped samples in one of three forms: frozen whole blood, isolated PBMCs, or DNA extracted from either of those sample types. This chain is built from TRBV7-2 and TRBJ2-5; 11 of the junction bases match TRBD2. The clonotype comes from a woman aged 55-75 years with acute or convalescent COVID-19. Material: peripheral blood. Read as DNA, the sequence is TGTGCCAGCAGCTTAGTCCCGGGACTAGCGGCCGAAGAGACCCAGTACTTC. This is translated as CASSLVPGLAAEETQYF.